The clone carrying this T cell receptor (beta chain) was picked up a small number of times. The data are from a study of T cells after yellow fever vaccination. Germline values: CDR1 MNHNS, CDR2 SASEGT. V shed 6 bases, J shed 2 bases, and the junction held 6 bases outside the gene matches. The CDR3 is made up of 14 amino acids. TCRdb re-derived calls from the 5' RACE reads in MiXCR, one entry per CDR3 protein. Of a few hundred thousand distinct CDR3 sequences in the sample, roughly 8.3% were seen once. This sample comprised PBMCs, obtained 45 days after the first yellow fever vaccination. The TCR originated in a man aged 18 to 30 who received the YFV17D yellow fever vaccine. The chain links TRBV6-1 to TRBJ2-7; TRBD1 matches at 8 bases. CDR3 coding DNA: TGTGCCAGCAGGCCAGGGGGCGCAACCTACGAGCAGTACGTC. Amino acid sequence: CASRPGGATYEQYV.